Listed below are T cell receptor beta chains from one sample, sequenced in a study of blood T cell repertoires in COVID-19. The protocol was immunoSEQ multiplex PCR, while the TCRdb copy is restricted to in-frame clones and leaves out a portion. Of about 86,000 clones listed, around four fifths are singletons. Sequenced material: peripheral blood. Every receptor here comes from a man aged 45 to 65 with acute or convalescent COVID-19. Each CDR3 is given with its conserved first and last residue. The D gene is left open where the match is weak. Where a row states a size, it is once, few, many or the class of an expanded clone; other rows omit it.

j_call clone_size d_call v_call cdr3_nt cdr3_aa
TRBJ1-1 . . TRBV19 TGTGCCAGTAGTATAGACATCAGGGGTGGGACTGAAGCTTTCTTT CASSIDIRGGTEAFF
TRBJ1-1 . TRBD1 TRBV3-1/TRBV3-2 TGTGCCAGCAGCCGACAGGGGGACACTGAAGCTTTCTTT CASSRQGDTEAFF
TRBJ2-5 . . TRBV30 TGTGCCTGGAGTGTGGGTGGGGGCGGCCGGCCCAAGACCCAGTACTTC CAWSVGGGGRPKTQYF
TRBJ2-1 . . TRBV5-8 TGTGCCAGCAGCTTGGAACTAGGAGGGAACAATGAGCAGTTCTTC CASSLELGGNNEQFF
TRBJ1-2 . . TRBV6-2/TRBV6-3 TGTGCCAGCAGTTACACCGAAACCGGTGGCTACACCTTC CASSYTETGGYTF
TRBJ2-7 . . TRBV9 TGTGCCAGCAGCGTAGCACTCGCGAGCTCCTACGAGCAGTACTTC CASSVALASSYEQYF
TRBJ1-4 . TRBD1 TRBV29-1 TGCAGCGTCGGGGACAGCCTAAATGAAAAACTGTTTTTT CSVGDSLNEKLFF
TRBJ2-7 . . TRBV4-3 TGCGCCAGCAGCCCCGGGGAAAGCTCCTACGAGCAGTACTTC CASSPGESSYEQYF
TRBJ1-4 . . TRBV11-2 TGTGCCAGCAGCTTAGATCGGGGGGGGTGGACTAATGAAAAACTGTTTTTT CASSLDRGGWTNEKLFF
TRBJ2-1 . TRBD2 TRBV3-1/TRBV3-2 TGTGCCAGCAGCCAAGTGAGGGCTAGCGGGAGTTGTGAGCAGTTCTTC CASSQVRASGSCEQFF
TRBJ2-7 . . TRBV7-7 TGTGCCAGCAGCTTAGGTCCCAGCTCCTACGAGCAGTACTTC CASSLGPSSYEQYF
TRBJ2-5 once TRBD2 TRBV9 TGTGCCAGCAGCCCAAGCCCCCGGCTAGCGGGTCACCAAGAGACCCAGTACTTC CASSPSPRLAGHQETQYF
TRBJ1-4 . . TRBV27 TGTGCCAGCAGTTTACAAGGGGGTAATGAAAAACTGTTTTTT CASSLQGGNEKLFF
TRBJ1-2 . . TRBV19 TGTGCCAGTAGTATTGGCGACAGATTAGATGGCTACACCTTC CASSIGDRLDGYTF
TRBJ2-7 . TRBD1 TRBV7-2 TGTGCCAGCAGCTTAGGACAGGGCGAGGCCTACGAGCAGTACTTC CASSLGQGEAYEQYF
TRBJ2-5 . . TRBV5-6 TGTGCCAGCAGCCCGGTAGGGGGGGTGGAGACCCAGTACTTC CASSPVGGVETQYF
TRBJ1-2 once . TRBV30 TGTGCCTGGAGTGTATTTACAGGCCCAACTATGGCTGAAAACTATGGCTACACCTTC CAWSVFTGPTMAENYGYTF
TRBJ1-2 . TRBD1 TRBV7-2 TGTGCCAGCAGCAAGGGACAGGAAAACTACGGCTACACCTTC CASSKGQENYGYTF
TRBJ2-1 . . TRBV18 TGTGCCAGCTCACCCCCGGTTACCTATGAGCAGTTCTTC CASSPPVTYEQFF
TRBJ2-5 . TRBD1 TRBV2 TGTGCCAGCACTTCTAGGACAGGAGGAGAGACCCAGTACTTC CASTSRTGGETQYF
TRBJ1-6 . TRBD1 TRBV5-6 TGTGCCAGCAGCGTAGGGACAGGGGGTGCTTCACCCCTCCACTTT CASSVGTGGASPLHF
TRBJ1-5 . . TRBV7-2 TGTGCCAGCAGCTTGGACCAGGGCCATCAGCCCCAGCATTTT CASSLDQGHQPQHF
TRBJ1-2 . TRBD1 TRBV6-5 TGTGCCAGCAGGGGGGACAGTTTATATGGCTACACCTTC CASRGDSLYGYTF
TRBJ2-7 . . TRBV4-3 TGCGCCAGCAGCCAAGGGCAGGGACAAAGGACCCACTCCTACGAGCAGTACTTC CASSQGQGQRTHSYEQYF
TRBJ2-3 . . TRBV6-6 TGTGCCAGCAGTTACTCGACCGCGAGCGGCACAGATACGCAGTATTTT CASSYSTASGTDTQYF
TRBJ1-1 . . TRBV30 TGTGCCTGGAGTTACACGATAACTTTCTTT CAWSYTITFF
TRBJ2-2 . . TRBV15 TGTGCCACCAGCACAGGGGCGAACACCGGGGAGCTGTTTTTT CATSTGANTGELFF
TRBJ1-6 . . TRBV5-4 TGTGCCAGCAGCTCGACAGAGCCTAATTCACCCCTCCACTTT CASSSTEPNSPLHF
TRBJ2-1 . . TRBV5-1 TGCGCCAGCAGCTTGGTCCCGGACAGCTCCTACAATGAGCAGTTCTTC CASSLVPDSSYNEQFF
TRBJ2-5 once . TRBV5-6 TGTGCCAGCAGCTTGGTAGAGGAAGAGACCCAGTACTTC CASSLVEEETQYF
TRBJ1-5 . . TRBV11-2 TGTGCCAGCAGCTTAGAATCAGGGTACGGTCAGCCCCAGCATTTT CASSLESGYGQPQHF
TRBJ2-5 . TRBD1 TRBV7-8 TGTGCCAGCAGCCACCAGGGGGAACGGGAGACCCAGTACTTC CASSHQGERETQYF
TRBJ2-7 . TRBD1 TRBV28 TGTGCCAGCAGCCCCGGGACAGAACCCTACGAGCAGTACTTC CASSPGTEPYEQYF
TRBJ2-2 . TRBD2 TRBV6-5 TGTGCCAGCAGGACTAGCGCCGGGGAGCTGTTTTTT CASRTSAGELFF
TRBJ1-1 . . TRBV29-1 TGCAGCGTTGATTCGGGGAACACTGAAGCTTTCTTT CSVDSGNTEAFF